Presented here are 8 T cell receptor beta chains from one specimen sequenced in a study of identical twins. TCRdb itself ran the 5' RACE reads through MiXCR, one entry per CDR3 protein. The table includes approximately 670,000 distinct CDR3 sequences, approximately 6% detected once. Material: naive T cells sorted from blood. Receptors were obtained from a man in his late teens or twenties in good health.

The rearrangement links TRBV6-1 to TRBJ1-1; 8 nucleotides match TRBD1. The CDR3 spans 17 residues. Germline V gene data show CDR1 as MNHNS and CDR2 as SASEGT. V lost 5 bases to trimming and J lost 1 base; unmatched junction nucleotides: 12. CDR3 in amino acids: CASSPTGDWRWNTEAFF. The DNA of the CDR3 is TGTGCCAGCAGTCCGACAGGGGATTGGCGATGGAACACTGAAGCTTTCTTT.

This clonotype was detected many times. The rearrangement joins TRBV7-9 to TRBJ2-5, with 11 bases aligning to TRBD2. The CDR3 consists of 13 residues. Germline V lookup: CDR1 SEHNR, CDR2 FQNEAQ (reference sequence). J lost 4 bases, V lost 6 bases, and 1 base had no gene match. CDR3 nucleotide sequence: TGTGCCAGCAGGACTAGCGGGATAGAGACCCAGTACTTC. As protein: CASRTSGIETQYF.

This clonotype was detected many times. This chain links TRBV12-3 or TRBV12-4 with TRBJ1-1; D perhaps matches TRBD1 (6 bases). There are 14 residues in the CDR3. Trimming removed 6 bases at V and 1 base at J, with 12 bases between. Written as DNA, the CDR3 is TGTGCCAGCAGACAGGGACCGCGGAACACTGAAGCTTTCTTT. Residues: CASRQGPRNTEAFF.

The sample holds many counts of this clonotype. The V and J genes are TRBV4-1 and TRBJ2-1; TRBD2 might be the D (5 bases). The CDR3 has 16 residues. CDR1 and CDR2 from the germline V gene are MGHRA and YSYEKL. V lost 4 bases to trimming and J lost 6 bases, with 19 bases between them. In DNA form, the CDR3 reads TGCGCCAGCAGCCTCTACCCGGGCCCCGGGGTCAATGAGCAGTTCTTC. Translated: CASSLYPGPGVNEQFF.

In this sample, this clonotype turned up a few times. The rearrangement joins TRBV24-1 to TRBJ2-1; TRBD2 aligns across 10 bases. The CDR3 has 18 residues. V was pared by 3 bases and J by 7 bases, with 14 bases of the junction left unmatched. Germline CDR1 and CDR2: KGHDR and SFDVKD. CDR3 amino acids: CATSDPRASGRAGNEQFF. CDR3 DNA: TGTGCCACCAGTGATCCCCGGGCGAGCGGGAGGGCCGGGAATGAGCAGTTCTTC.

Many counts were recorded for this clonotype. CDR3 nucleotides: TGTGCCAGCAGTGAGGGCCGAATTTACGAGCAGTACGTC. Amino acid sequence: CASSEGRIYEQYV. This sequence joins TRBV25-1 and TRBJ2-7; D remains ambiguous. CDR3 size: 13 residues. From germline, CDR1 is MGHDK and CDR2 SYGVNS. Deletions cut 3 bases from V and 4 bases from J, with 10 bases between.

This clonotype was detected many times. This chain uses TRBV5-1 with TRBJ2-3; possible D gene TRBD2, 5 bases. Germline V CDR1 and CDR2: SGHRS, YFSETQ. This CDR3 has 16 amino acids. Trimming removed 4 bases from V and 1 base from J, with 16 bases in between. The DNA for the CDR3 is TGCGCCAGCAGCCCGTTCGATGCGGGCGGCACAGATACGCAGTATTTT. As protein: CASSPFDAGGTDTQYF.

This clonotype was seen many times. The chain joins TRBV3-1 to TRBJ2-1; TRBD2 aligns across 8 bases. Germline V lookup: CDR1 LGHDT, CDR2 YNNKEL (reference sequence). There are 13 residues in the CDR3. J lost 6 bases, V lost 4 bases, and 2 bases had no gene match. The CDR3 sequence: CASSRAGVNEQFF. CDR3 DNA sequence: TGTGCCAGCAGCCGAGCGGGAGTCAATGAGCAGTTCTTC.